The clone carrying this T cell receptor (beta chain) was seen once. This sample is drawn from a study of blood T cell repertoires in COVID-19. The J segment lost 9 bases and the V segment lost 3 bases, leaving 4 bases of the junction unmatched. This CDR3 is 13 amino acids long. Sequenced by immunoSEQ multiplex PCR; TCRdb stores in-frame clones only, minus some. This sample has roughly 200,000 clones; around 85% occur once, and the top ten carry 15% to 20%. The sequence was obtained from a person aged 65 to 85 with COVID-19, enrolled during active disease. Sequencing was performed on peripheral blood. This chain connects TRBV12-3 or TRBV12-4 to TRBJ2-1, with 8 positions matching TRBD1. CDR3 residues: CASSLGQVSEQFF. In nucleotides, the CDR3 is TGTGCCAGCAGTTTGGGACAGGTTTCTGAGCAGTTCTTC.